Presented here are 14 T cell receptor beta chains from one specimen sequenced in a study of T cell repertoires in cytomegalovirus infection. TCRdb analysed the reads with MiXCR anew, one entry per CDR3 protein. The sample has fewer than 650,000 distinct CDR3 sequences, under 45% seen once; the top ten hold about 48%. The antigens of these receptors remain unknown. Sample: cultured PBMCs, taken from culture after CMV antigen stimulation. The receptor set was obtained from a human donor in good health (CMV status not recorded). Some clones in this sample may be carry-over from other donors' samples.

The chain employs TRBV10-3 and TRBJ2-5, with D maybe TRBD1 (7 bases). The CDR3 spans 14 residues. CDR1 and CDR2 from the germline V gene are ENHRY and SYGVKD. Trimming shortened V by 10 bases and J by 5 bases, and 20 bases separated the two germline ends. The CDR3 reads CATLGQAGGETQYF. The CDR3 nucleotides are TGTGCCACCCTCGGACAGGCTGGGGGGGAGACCCAGTACTTC.

This sequence joins TRBV10-3 and TRBJ2-7, with TRBD1 matching over 7 bases. After removal of 4 bases from V and 2 bases from J, the junction contained 5 bases not matched to a gene. CDR3 length: 14 amino acids. CDR1 ENHRY and CDR2 SYGVKD come from the germline V gene. This CDR3 reads CAISGQGFAYEQYF. Written as DNA, the CDR3 is TGTGCCATCAGTGGACAGGGATTTGCCTACGAGCAGTACTTC.

This clonotype occurred a few times. The chain uses TRBV5-1 and TRBJ2-3; no definite D call. Germline V gene sequence: CDR1 SGHRS, CDR2 YFSETQ. Trimming shortened V by 7 bases and J by 0 bases, and 12 bases separated the two germline ends. This CDR3 is 14 amino acids long. The CDR3, as DNA: TGCGCCAGCGCAAGCCAGTATAGCACAGATACGCAGTATTTT. The encoded protein is CASASQYSTDTQYF.

The rearrangement uses TRBV6-6 and TRBJ2-5; the D gene is possibly TRBD1 (5 bases). The CDR3 length is 13 residues. Between the trimmed V and J ends, which lost 2 bases and 4 bases, there was a span of 8 bases. Germline CDR1 reads MNHNY; CDR2 reads SVGAGI (reference sequence). CDR3 nucleotide sequence: TGTGCCAGCAGTTACCAGGGCGGAGAGACCCAGTACTTC. Its translation: CASSYQGGETQYF.

This chain uses TRBV12-3 or TRBV12-4 with TRBJ2-3; TRBD2 matches 7 bases. V lost 3 bases and J lost 7; bases outside the gene matches: 4. The CDR3 is made up of 13 amino acids. The CDR3 reads CASSLRERYTQYF. DNA of the CDR3: TGTGCCAGCAGTTTGCGGGAGCGATATACGCAGTATTTT.

V usage is TRBV5-1 and J usage is TRBJ2-3, with 10 bases that match TRBD1. The length of the CDR3 is 15 residues. V was clipped by 4 bases and J by 6 bases; unmatched bases: 8. In germline, CDR1 is SGHRS, CDR2 YFSETQ. CDR3 sequence: CASSNDRGQLDTQYF. The CDR3 DNA reads as TGCGCCAGCAGCAACGACAGGGGGCAGTTGGATACGCAGTATTTT.

V is TRBV12-3 or TRBV12-4 and J is TRBJ2-3; perhaps TRBD2 as D (5 bases). Trimming took 5 bases from V and 2 from J, leaving 11 bases between them. The CDR3 spans 14 residues. CDR3 sequence reads: CASSPRDFTDTQYF. In nucleotides, the CDR3 is TGTGCCAGCAGTCCTCGGGATTTCACAGATACGCAGTATTTT.

The chain joins TRBV10-3 to TRBJ2-1, with 11 bases that match TRBD1. There are 15 residues in the CDR3. Germline V gene sequence: CDR1 ENHRY, CDR2 SYGVKD. The ends lost 5 bases at V and 8 bases at J; junction bases unmatched: 8. This CDR3 reads CAISTPDRGLHEQFF. The CDR3 DNA follows: TGTGCCATCAGTACCCCGGACAGGGGGCTCCATGAGCAGTTCTTC.

The chain recombines TRBV12-3 or TRBV12-4 with TRBJ2-2; TRBD2 matches at 10 bases. Trimming removed 2 bases from V and 6 bases from J; junction bases left unmatched: 6. The CDR3 is 16 amino acids. CDR3 sequence: CASSLRSGRAPGELFF. DNA for the CDR3: TGTGCCAGCAGTTTAAGGAGCGGGAGGGCCCCCGGGGAGCTGTTTTTT.

The J gene is TRBJ1-4, the V gene TRBV7-2; 7 bases align to TRBD1. The germline CDR1 and CDR2 sequences are SGHTA and FQGNSA. The CDR3 is made up of 14 amino acids. V shed 4 bases and J 8 bases; nucleotides not matched to a gene: 7. The CDR3 nucleotides are TGTGCCAGCAGCTCGACAGGGTGGAGAGAAAAACTGTTTTTT. Amino acids: CASSSTGWREKLFF.

This clonotype was observed a few times. The chain links TRBV7-2 to TRBJ2-7; 11 bases line up with TRBD2. The CDR3 totals 16 residues. After removal of 1 base from V and 4 bases from J, the junction contained 6 bases not matched to a gene. Germline V gene sequence: CDR1 SGHTA, CDR2 FQGNSA. This chain's CDR3 is CASSLVSGGGIYEQYF. CDR3 DNA sequence: TGTGCCAGCAGCTTAGTTAGCGGGGGGGGAATATACGAGCAGTACTTC.

This chain links TRBV5-1 with TRBJ2-1; D is undetermined. Germline loops: CDR1 SGHRS, CDR2 YFSETQ. V was pared by 3 bases and J by 8 bases, with 9 bases between. The CDR3 loop spans 12 amino acids. CDR3 region: CASSSFVDEQFF. CDR3 nucleotide sequence: TGCGCCAGCAGCTCCTTTGTCGATGAGCAGTTCTTC.

This clonotype has more than one count but fewer than ten. The chain's CDR3 is CSAPKSRDRGEKLFF. The CDR3 nucleotides are TGCAGTGCTCCCAAGAGCCGGGACAGGGGCGAAAAACTGTTTTTT. V gene TRBV20-1 combines with J gene TRBJ1-4, with 10 bases fitting TRBD1. The CDR3 extends over 15 amino acids. Germline values: CDR1 DFQATT, CDR2 SNEGSKA (reference sequence). J lost 8 bases, V lost 5 bases, and 11 bases had no gene match.

This clonotype was detected a few times. The chain joins TRBV7-2 to TRBJ2-5; 10 positions match TRBD1. V lost 5 bases to trimming and J lost 5 bases; unmatched junction nucleotides: 2. The CDR3 runs to 13 residues. Germline V gene sequence: CDR1 SGHTA, CDR2 FQGNSA. The CDR3 protein is CASSRQGAETQYF. The CDR3 coding sequence is TGTGCCAGCAGCCGACAGGGGGCGGAGACCCAGTACTTC.